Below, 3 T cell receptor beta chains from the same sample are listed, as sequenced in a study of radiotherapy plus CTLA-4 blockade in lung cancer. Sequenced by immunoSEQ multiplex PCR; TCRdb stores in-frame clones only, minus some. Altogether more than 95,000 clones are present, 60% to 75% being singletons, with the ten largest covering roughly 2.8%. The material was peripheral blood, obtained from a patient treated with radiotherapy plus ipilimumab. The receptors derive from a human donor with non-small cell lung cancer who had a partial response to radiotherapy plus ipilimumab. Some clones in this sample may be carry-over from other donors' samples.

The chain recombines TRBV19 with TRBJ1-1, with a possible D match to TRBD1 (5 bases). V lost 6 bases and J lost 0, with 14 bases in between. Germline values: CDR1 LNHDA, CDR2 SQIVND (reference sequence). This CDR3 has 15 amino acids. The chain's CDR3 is CASRVGRSMNTEAFF. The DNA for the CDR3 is TGTGCCAGTAGAGTGGGGCGGAGCATGAACACTGAAGCTTTCTTT.

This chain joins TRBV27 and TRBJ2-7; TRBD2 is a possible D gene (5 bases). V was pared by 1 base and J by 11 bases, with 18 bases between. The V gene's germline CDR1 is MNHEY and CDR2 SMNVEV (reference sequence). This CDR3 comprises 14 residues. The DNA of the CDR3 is TGTGCCAGCAGTTTATACCCCACGGGAAACGTTGAGTACTTC. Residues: CASSLYPTGNVEYF.

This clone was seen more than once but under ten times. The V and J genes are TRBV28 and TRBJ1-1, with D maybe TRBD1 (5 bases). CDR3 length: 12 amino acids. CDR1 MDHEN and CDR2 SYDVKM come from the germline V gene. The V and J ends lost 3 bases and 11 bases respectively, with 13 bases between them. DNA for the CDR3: TGTGCCAGCAGTTTCAGAGGGACTAAGGCTTTCTTT. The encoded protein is CASSFRGTKAFF.